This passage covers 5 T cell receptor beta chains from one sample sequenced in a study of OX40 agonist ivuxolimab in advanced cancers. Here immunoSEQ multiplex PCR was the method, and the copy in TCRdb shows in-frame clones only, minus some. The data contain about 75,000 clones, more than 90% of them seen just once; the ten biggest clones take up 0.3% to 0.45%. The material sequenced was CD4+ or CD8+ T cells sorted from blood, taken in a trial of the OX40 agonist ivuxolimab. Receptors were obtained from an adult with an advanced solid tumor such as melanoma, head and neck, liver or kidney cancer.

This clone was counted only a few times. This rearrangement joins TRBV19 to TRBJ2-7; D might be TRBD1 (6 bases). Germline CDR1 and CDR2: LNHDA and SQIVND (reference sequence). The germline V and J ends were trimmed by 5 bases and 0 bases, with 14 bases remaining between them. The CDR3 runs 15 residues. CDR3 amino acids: CASSQRTVASYEQYF. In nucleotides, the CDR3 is TGTGCCAGTAGTCAACGGACAGTCGCCTCCTACGAGCAGTACTTC.

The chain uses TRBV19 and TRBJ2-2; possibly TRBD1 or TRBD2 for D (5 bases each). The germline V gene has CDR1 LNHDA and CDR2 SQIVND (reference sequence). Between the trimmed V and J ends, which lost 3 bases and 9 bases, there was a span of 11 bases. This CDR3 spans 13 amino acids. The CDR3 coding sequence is TGTGCCAGTAGTATTCGGGGCCCCCGGGAGCTGTTTTTT. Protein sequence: CASSIRGPRELFF.

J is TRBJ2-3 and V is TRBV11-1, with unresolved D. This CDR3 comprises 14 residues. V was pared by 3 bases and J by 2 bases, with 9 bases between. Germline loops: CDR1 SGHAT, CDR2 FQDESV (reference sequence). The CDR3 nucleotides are TGTGCCAGCAGCTTGAATCTGAACACAGATACGCAGTATTTT. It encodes CASSLNLNTDTQYF.

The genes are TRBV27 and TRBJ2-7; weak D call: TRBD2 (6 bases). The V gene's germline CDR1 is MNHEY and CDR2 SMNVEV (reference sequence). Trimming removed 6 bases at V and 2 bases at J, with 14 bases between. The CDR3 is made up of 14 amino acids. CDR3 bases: TGTGCCAGCAGATGGGGGGTCGGCACCTACGAGCAGTACTTC. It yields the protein CASRWGVGTYEQYF.

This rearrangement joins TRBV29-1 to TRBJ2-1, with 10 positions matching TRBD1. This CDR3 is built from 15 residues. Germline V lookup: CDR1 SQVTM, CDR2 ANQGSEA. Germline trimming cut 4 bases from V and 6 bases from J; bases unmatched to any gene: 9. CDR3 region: CSVVSGTGVPNEQFF. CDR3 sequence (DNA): TGCAGCGTTGTCTCCGGGACAGGGGTTCCCAATGAGCAGTTCTTC.